These 22 T cell receptor beta chains originate from one sample sequenced in a study of blood T cell repertoires in COVID-19. Data came from immunoSEQ multiplex PCR; TCRdb stores just in-frame clones and leaves some out. The sample lists roughly 70,000 clones, roughly four fifths occurring once. What was sequenced was peripheral blood. The receptors shown here come from a man in his fifties or sixties with COVID-19, enrolled during active disease.

V gene TRBV5-4 combines with J gene TRBJ2-3; 8 bases are a match to TRBD2. V lost 7 bases to trimming and J lost 2 bases; unmatched junction nucleotides: 9. Germline CDR1 SGHNT, CDR2 YYREEE (reference sequence). The CDR3 is 15 amino acids. For the CDR3, the DNA is TGTGCCAGCGGCCGAACTAGCGGAAACACAGATACGCAGTATTTT. As protein: CASGRTSGNTDTQYF.

This clone was counted a few times. V and J are TRBV7-9 and TRBJ1-6, with TRBD1 identical over 7 bases. The CDR3 has 15 residues. J gave up 7 bases and V 3 bases, and 6 bases lay outside the gene matches. Germline loops: CDR1 SEHNR, CDR2 FQNEAQ (reference sequence). In nucleotides, the CDR3 is TGTGCCAGCAGCTTCTCTCAGGGGGGAAATTCACCCCTCCACTTT. It codes for CASSFSQGGNSPLHF.

This clone has at least ten counts. Other DNA sequences of this sample code for an identical CDR3. The chain couples TRBV6-5 to TRBJ1-3, with D possibly TRBD1 on 5 matching bases. Germline CDR1 MNHEY, CDR2 SVGAGI. V shed 4 bases and J shed 0 bases, with 10 bases lying between them. The length of the CDR3 is 15 residues. CDR3 bases: TGTGCCAGCAGTTCTCCCACAGGCTCTGGAAACACCATATATTTT. Translation: CASSSPTGSGNTIYF.

The CDR3 coding sequence is TGTGCCAGCAGTCGAGGGACTAGCGTAAAGACCCAGTACTTC. It yields the protein CASSRGTSVKTQYF. The V call is TRBV6-5, the J call TRBJ2-5, with TRBD2 matching 10 bases. V lost 5 bases and J lost 6; bases outside the gene matches: 6. This CDR3 contains 14 residues. Germline CDR1 is MNHEY and CDR2 is SVGAGI.

The chain is built from TRBV7-9 and TRBJ1-1; D might be TRBD1 (5 bases). The CDR3 is 16 residues long. The germline V gene encodes CDR1 SEHNR and CDR2 FQNEAQ (reference sequence). The V end was cut by 5 bases, the J end by 5 bases, with 21 bases between. The CDR3 is CASSHSNMGQGTEAFF. The CDR3 coding sequence is TGTGCCAGCAGCCATTCGAATATGGGGCAGGGTACTGAAGCTTTCTTT. Combining the CDR3 with reference TRBV7-9 and TRBJ1-1 gives the whole variable domain DTGVSQNPRHKITKRGQNVTFRCDPISEHNRLYWYRQTLGQGPEFLTYFQNEAQLEKSRLLSDRFSAERPKGSFSTLEIQRTEQGDSAMYLCASSHSNMGQGTEAFFGQGTRLTVV.

The chain is built from TRBV7-9 and TRBJ2-3; no firm D call. The V and J ends lost 1 base and 9 bases respectively, with 11 bases between them. Germline V CDR1 and CDR2: SEHNR, FQNEAQ (reference sequence). The CDR3 consists of 13 residues. Written as DNA, the CDR3 is TGTGCCAGCAGCTTAGACCTGCAAGCGACGCAGTATTTT. This encodes CASSLDLQATQYF.

J is TRBJ1-6 and V is TRBV28, with D possibly TRBD1 on 6 matching bases. The ends were cut back, 7 bases at V and 8 bases at J, with 12 bases in the middle. Per germline, CDR1 MDHEN and CDR2 SYDVKM. The CDR3 extends over 13 amino acids. DNA of the CDR3: TGTGCCAGCACCGGGGGGCTATATTCACCCCTCCACTTT. It translates to CASTGGLYSPLHF.

The J gene is TRBJ2-3, the V gene TRBV7-2; 11 bases map to TRBD2. The CDR3 consists of 14 residues. Germline CDR1 reads SGHTA; CDR2 reads FQGNSA. Trimming took 5 bases from V and 9 from J; bases not matched to a gene: 7. This CDR3 is CASSPKTSGNTQYF. CDR3 coding DNA: TGTGCCAGCAGCCCGAAGACTAGCGGGAACACGCAGTATTTT.

The chain combines TRBV25-1 with TRBJ1-1; 8 bases line up with TRBD1. Unmatched junction bases numbered 5, after V lost 2 bases and J lost 3 bases. Germline V gives CDR1 MGHDK, CDR2 SYGVNS. CDR3 length equals 15 residues. The CDR3 DNA is TGTGCCAGCAGTGAACTCGGACAGGGACACACTGAAGCTTTCTTT. Its translation is CASSELGQGHTEAFF.

The chain carries TRBV5-1 and TRBJ2-3; tentative D call: TRBD2 (6 bases). Trimming took off 0 bases at V and 3 bases at J, with 8 bases between the two ends. The germline gives CDR1 SGHRS, CDR2 YFSETQ. The CDR3 extends over 14 amino acids. The CDR3 bases are TGCGCCAGCAGCTTGGACGGGAGTACAGATACGCAGTATTTT. This gives the protein CASSLDGSTDTQYF.

This sequence joins TRBV7-3 and TRBJ2-1; 8 bases are a match to TRBD1. The germline V gene encodes CDR1 SGHTA and CDR2 FQGTGA. Trimming took 5 bases from V and 8 from J; bases not matched to a gene: 8. This CDR3 is built from 14 residues. The DNA for the CDR3 is TGTGCCAGCAGCCTGACCGGACAGGGCCATGAGCAGTTCTTC. As protein: CASSLTGQGHEQFF.

V is TRBV30 and J is TRBJ1-1, with D possibly matching TRBD1 (6 bases). Deletions cut 4 bases from V and 2 bases from J, with 11 bases between. The germline CDR1 and CDR2 sequences are GTSNPN and SVGIG (reference sequence). The CDR3 is 13 residues long. The CDR3, as DNA: TGTGCCTGGACAGGGGACCGAAACACTGAAGCTTTCTTT. It yields the protein CAWTGDRNTEAFF. The full variable domain, with the rest looked up from reference TRBV30 and TRBJ1-1, is SQTIHQWPATLVQPVGSPLSLECTVEGTSNPNLYWYRQAAGRGLQLLFYSVGIGQISSEVPQNLSASRPQDRQFILSSKKLLLSDSGFYLCAWTGDRNTEAFFGQGTRLTVV.

The genes are TRBV23-1 and TRBJ1-5; weak D call: TRBD1 (6 bases). TRBV23-1 is sorted into the ORF group, with uncertain function. Trimming took off 6 bases at V and 7 bases at J, with 7 bases between the two ends. The length of the CDR3 is 11 residues. CDR3 DNA: TGCGCCAGCAGGAGGGGGCAGCCCCAGCATTTT. This translates into CASRRGQPQHF.

The V gene is TRBV20-1, the J gene TRBJ2-5; perhaps TRBD2 as D (5 bases). Trimming shortened V by 8 bases and J by 0 bases, and 7 bases separated the two germline ends. CDR3 length: 11 residues. The germline gives CDR1 DFQATT, CDR2 SNEGSKA (reference sequence). CDR3 coding DNA: TGCAGTACGGGGAACCAAGAGACCCAGTACTTC. This codes for CSTGNQETQYF.

V gene TRBV6-6 combines with J gene TRBJ2-3; TRBD1 is a possible D gene (5 bases). Germline CDR1 MNHNY, CDR2 SVGAGI (reference sequence). The germline V and J ends were trimmed by 8 bases and 2 bases, with 8 bases remaining between them. This CDR3 is built from 12 residues. The CDR3 DNA follows: TGTGCCAGCTGGGGCAACACAGATACGCAGTATTTT. It translates to CASWGNTDTQYF.

The V and J genes are TRBV2 and TRBJ2-7, with 8 positions matching TRBD2. The CDR3 spans 14 residues. Germline CDR1 and CDR2: SNHLY and FYNNEI. The trim removed 6 bases at V and 1 base at J, leaving 5 bases unmatched. CDR3 nucleotides: TGTGCCAGCAGCCGAGCGGGGGTGTCCTACGAGCAGTACTTC. Amino acids: CASSRAGVSYEQYF. The whole variable domain, filled in from reference TRBV2 and TRBJ2-7, reads EPEVTQTPSHQVTQMGQEVILRCVPISNHLYFYWYRQILGQKVEFLVSFYNNEISEKSEIFDDQFSVERPDGSNFTLKIRSTKLEDSAMYFCASSRAGVSYEQYFGPGTRLTVT.

V and J are TRBV7-9 and TRBJ2-3, with D perhaps TRBD2 (5 bases). This CDR3 spans 15 amino acids. CDR1 is SEHNR and CDR2 is FQNEAQ in the germline V gene (reference sequence). V lost 4 bases and J lost 2, with 13 bases in between. The CDR3 region has the DNA TGTGCCAGCAGCTCTCGGAATCGGGACACAGATACGCAGTATTTT. Translating it yields CASSSRNRDTDTQYF.

The chain carries TRBV12-1 and TRBJ2-7; no DNA check was done on the table's D call, TRBD2. TRBV12-1 counts as a pseudogene. The CDR3 is 15 amino acids. The CDR3 DNA sequence: TGTGCCAGCAGCTTTTACGGTAGCGTAACCTACGAGCAGTACTTC. It encodes CASSFYGSVTYEQYF.

The chain has TRBV5-1 and TRBJ1-2; 7 nucleotides agree with TRBD1. V was pared by 0 bases and J by 7 bases, with 6 bases of the junction left unmatched. Germline V gives CDR1 SGHRS, CDR2 YFSETQ. This CDR3 is built from 14 residues. The CDR3 nucleotides read TGCGCCAGCAGCTTGGGACAATCAGGGGGTGGCTACACCTTC. It specifies CASSLGQSGGGYTF.

This clone was detected only a few times. The rearrangement links TRBV4-1 to TRBJ2-7, with no clear D. Trimming shortened V by 1 base and J by 0 bases, and 10 bases separated the two germline ends. The CDR3 runs 15 residues. Germline CDR1 MGHRA, CDR2 YSYEKL. The CDR3 DNA follows: TGCGCCAGCAGCCAAGCCCGGCACAGCTCCTACGAGCAGTACTTC. It yields the protein CASSQARHSSYEQYF.

This clone was found a few times. V usage is TRBV24-1 and J usage is TRBJ2-2; 10 bases agree with TRBD1. CDR3 length: 16 residues. V lost 0 bases, J lost 3 bases, and 0 bases stayed unmatched. Germline V gene sequence: CDR1 KGHDR, CDR2 SFDVKD. The CDR3 is CATSDLGQGDTGELFF. The CDR3 nucleotides are TGTGCCACCAGTGATTTGGGACAGGGGGACACCGGGGAGCTGTTTTTT.

The V and J genes are TRBV6-5 and TRBJ2-1; 14 bases are shared with TRBD2. Looked up from germline, CDR1 is MNHEY and CDR2 is SVGAGI. The CDR3 consists of 15 residues. V was pared by 6 bases and J by 9 bases, with 7 bases of the junction left unmatched. DNA of the CDR3: TGTGCCAGCAGCTCCGGGACTAGCGGGAGAACTGAGCAGTTCTTC. Its translation is CASSSGTSGRTEQFF.